Listed below are T cell receptor beta chains from one sample, sequenced in a study of radiation and T cells in renal cell carcinoma. Profiled with immunoSEQ multiplex PCR; TCRdb holds only in-frame clones, not every one. The table lists 100,000 to 150,000 clones, around 81% of them singletons. Specimen: blood, collected from a patient whose treatment included radiotherapy and nephrectomy. These receptors all stem from a man aged 50 to 59 with renal cell carcinoma. Each CDR3 is given with its conserved first and last residue. A D gene is named only where the DNA matches it firmly. Clone size is given for some rows only: seen once, a few or many times, or a class if the clone is expanded.

DNA,CDR3,D,size,J,V
TGCGCCAGCAGCTTGGTGGCAGGGGCGGTTCAAGAGACCCAGTACTTC,CASSLVAGAVQETQYF,-,-,TRBJ2-5,TRBV5-1
TGTGCCAGCTCACCACTTGCGAACACCGGGGAGCTGTTTTTT,CASSPLANTGELFF,-,-,TRBJ2-2,TRBV18
TGTGCCAGCAGCGTAGTGGCGGGAGGGCCAGATACGCAGTATTTT,CASSVVAGGPDTQYF,TRBD2,-,TRBJ2-3,TRBV9
TGTGCCAGCAGCTACACTGCCCGCTCCTACGAGCAGTACTTC,CASSYTARSYEQYF,-,-,TRBJ2-7,TRBV9
TGCGCCAGCAGGAGAAGGGGTGGTCCCGGGGAGCTGTTTTTT,CASRRRGGPGELFF,-,-,TRBJ2-2,TRBV23-1
TGTGCCAGCAGTTACCAGGGTGGTGAAGCTTTCTTT,CASSYQGGEAFF,-,-,TRBJ1-1,TRBV6-5
TGTGCCAGCAGCCCCCGCGGGCGCGGGGCTTTCTTT,CASSPRGRGAFF,-,-,TRBJ1-1,TRBV14
TGTGCCAGCAGTTTTAGCCAGGGATATTCCTATGGCTACACCTTC,CASSFSQGYSYGYTF,-,-,TRBJ1-2,TRBV28
TGTGCCAGCAGCTTTAGGGACGGCGGGAGATGGGGTACAGATACGCAGTATTTT,CASSFRDGGRWGTDTQYF,TRBD2,-,TRBJ2-3,TRBV7-8
TGTGCCAGCAGTTACTTGGGACAGGCATCACCCCTCCACTTT,CASSYLGQASPLHF,TRBD1,-,TRBJ1-6,TRBV6-5
TGCGCCAGCTCGAGCGGGAGAAACGATGAGCAGTTCTTC,CASSSGRNDEQFF,TRBD2,-,TRBJ2-1,TRBV10-1
TGTGCCAGCAGCCAAAATAGAGGGTGGGTTCCCTACGAGCAGTACTTC,CASSQNRGWVPYEQYF,-,-,TRBJ2-7,TRBV14
TGTGCCACCAGCATTGGAATCGACGGTAGCTATGGCTACACCTTC,CATSIGIDGSYGYTF,-,-,TRBJ1-2,TRBV15
TGCGCCAGCAGCCAAGCGTGGACCTCTGGAAACACCATATATTTT,CASSQAWTSGNTIYF,-,-,TRBJ1-3,TRBV4-1
TGCGCCAGCAGCCCGCGGGCGGGGGGCGGACAAATCGCGAACACCGGGGAGCTGTTTTTT,CASSPRAGGGQIANTGELFF,TRBD2,-,TRBJ2-2,TRBV4-1
TGTGCCAGCAGTGAAAGGGCCTACGAGCAGTACTTC,CASSERAYEQYF,-,once,TRBJ2-7,TRBV2
TGTGCCAGCAGCCAAGCGGACAGAGCCCCAGTATACGAGCAGTACTTC,CASSQADRAPVYEQYF,-,-,TRBJ2-7,TRBV4-2
TGTGCCAGCAGCCCGAGAGACGGGACAGTGTTATACAATGAGCAGTTCTTC,CASSPRDGTVLYNEQFF,TRBD1,once,TRBJ2-1,TRBV7-8
TGTGCCATCATTCCGACTAGCGGGGGGGTAATCTACGAGCAGTACTTC,CAIIPTSGGVIYEQYF,TRBD2,-,TRBJ2-7,TRBV10-3
TGTGCCAGCAGCGACCCCGGGACAACGCAGTATTTT,CASSDPGTTQYF,-,-,TRBJ2-3,TRBV7-2
TGCGCCAGCAGCCAAGACACTGGGGGGCTTCCCGGAAACACCATATATTTT,CASSQDTGGLPGNTIYF,-,-,TRBJ1-3,TRBV4-3
TGTGCCAGCTCACCACCGACAGCGGGGTTCAATGAGCAGTTCTTC,CASSPPTAGFNEQFF,TRBD2,-,TRBJ2-1,TRBV18
TGTGCCAGCAGCCGGGATTTCCAAGAGACCCAGTACTTC,CASSRDFQETQYF,-,-,TRBJ2-5,TRBV6-1
TGTGCCAGTAGTGTCAGACCCGGGACAGGGGGGATGAACACTGAAGCTTTCTTT,CASSVRPGTGGMNTEAFF,TRBD1,-,TRBJ1-1,TRBV19
TGTGCCAGCAGTTTAACGGGGGGCGCTGGTTTGGAGACCCAGTACTTC,CASSLTGGAGLETQYF,-,-,TRBJ2-5,TRBV27
TGTGCCAGCAGCTTGGGCCCCCAAGAGACCCAGTACTTC,CASSLGPQETQYF,-,-,TRBJ2-5,TRBV11-3
TGTGCCAGCAAGAGTGAGGACGGGGAGCTGTTTTTT,CASKSEDGELFF,-,-,TRBJ2-2,TRBV28
TGTGCCAGCAGCCGAAGGACAACCCCAAGCAATCAGCCCCAGCATTTT,CASSRRTTPSNQPQHF,-,once,TRBJ1-5,TRBV27
TGTGCCAGCAGCGGGACTAGCGGCTACGAGCAGTACTTC,CASSGTSGYEQYF,TRBD2,few,TRBJ2-7,TRBV7-2
TGTGCCAGCAGCCAAGTTAAGGGGCCAGGGAGGACAGATACGCAGTATTTT,CASSQVKGPGRTDTQYF,-,-,TRBJ2-3,TRBV14
TGTGCCTGGGGATATAGCGGATACAATGAGCAGTTCTTC,CAWGYSGYNEQFF,-,-,TRBJ2-1,TRBV30
TGCAGCGTTGGAGGCGGGGTCGGGGAGACCCAGTACTTC,CSVGGGVGETQYF,-,-,TRBJ2-5,TRBV29-1
TGTGCCAGCAGCGTAGGGCGGGGGGGCCTCTACGAGCAGTACTTC,CASSVGRGGLYEQYF,TRBD2,-,TRBJ2-7,TRBV9
TGTGCCAGCAGTGGGACAGGGAGAGCTAATTCACCCCTCCACTTT,CASSGTGRANSPLHF,TRBD1,-,TRBJ1-6,TRBV6-1
TGCGCCAGCAGCTTGGCCCAGGGAGAGACCCAGTACTTC,CASSLAQGETQYF,-,-,TRBJ2-5,TRBV5-1
TGTGCCAGCATGGGAGGCGGGACCAACACCGGGGAGCTGTTTTTT,CASMGGGTNTGELFF,-,-,TRBJ2-2,TRBV6-5
TGTGCCAGCAGCTTACAGGGTCCAAAATTTAATGAAAAACTGTTTTTT,CASSLQGPKFNEKLFF,-,-,TRBJ1-4,TRBV5-4
TGTGCCAGCAGCTTGTTTGGTACAGGGGATGGCAATGAGCAGTTCTTC,CASSLFGTGDGNEQFF,TRBD1,-,TRBJ2-1,TRBV5-7
TGTGCCAGCAGTTTAGAACCACATTATGGGCCCCAGCATTTT,CASSLEPHYGPQHF,-,-,TRBJ1-5,TRBV27
TGTGCCAGCCAGGTGACAGGGAACACCGGGGAGCTGTTTTTT,CASQVTGNTGELFF,-,few,TRBJ2-2,TRBV28
TGTGCCAGCAGCAAATGGACGGCGGAGGGGGACAATGAGCAGTTCTTC,CASSKWTAEGDNEQFF,-,few,TRBJ2-1,TRBV21-1